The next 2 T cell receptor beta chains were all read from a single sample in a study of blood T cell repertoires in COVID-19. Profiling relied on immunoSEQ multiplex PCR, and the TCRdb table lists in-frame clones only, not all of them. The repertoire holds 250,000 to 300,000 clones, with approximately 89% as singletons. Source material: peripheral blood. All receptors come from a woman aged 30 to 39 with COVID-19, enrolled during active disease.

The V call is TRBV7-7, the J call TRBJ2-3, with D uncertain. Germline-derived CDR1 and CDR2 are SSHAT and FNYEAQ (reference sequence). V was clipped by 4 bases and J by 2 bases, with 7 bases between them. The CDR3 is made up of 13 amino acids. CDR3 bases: TGTGCCAGCAGCTCAGAGGTCACAGATACGCAGTATTTT. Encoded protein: CASSSEVTDTQYF.

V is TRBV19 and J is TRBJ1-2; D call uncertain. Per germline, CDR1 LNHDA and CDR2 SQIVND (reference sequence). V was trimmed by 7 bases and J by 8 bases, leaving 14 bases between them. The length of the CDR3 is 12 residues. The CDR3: CASTTAAGGYTF. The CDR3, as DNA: TGTGCCAGTACGACGGCGGCGGGAGGCTACACCTTC.